This T cell receptor beta chain was observed in a study of CD8+CD57+ T cells in acquired aplastic anemia. CDR3 and TCR beta VDJ profiling relied on genomic DNA as the template. TCRdb fed the reads into MiXCR, producing one record per CDR3 protein. Among 250,000 to 300,000 distinct CDR3 sequences listed, 56% were seen once. This clonotype was counted at least ten times. V lost 7 bases and J 0 bases, leaving 19 bases between the germline ends. CDR3 size: 16 residues. Germline V gene lookup returns CDR1 SNHLY and CDR2 FYNNEI. Patients who underwent sequencing had shown CD8+CD57+ cell expansion by flow cytometry. Each patient gave a blood sample that was collected before any therapy had been received.

The specimen was sorted CD4+, CD8+, or CD8+CD57+ T cells (not recorded which) from PBMCs. This sequence originates from a human donor with aplastic anemia. V is TRBV2 and J is TRBJ2-7, with D possibly TRBD1 on 6 matching bases. The CDR3 bases are TGTGCCAGCACAAGGGACACCTTCAGTTTCTCCTACGAGCAGTACTTC. It yields the protein CASTRDTFSFSYEQYF.